The 28 T cell receptor beta chains listed next were all sequenced from one sample in a study of molecular identifiers for immune sequencing clone quantification. TCRdb recomputed calls from the PCR reads with MiXCR, one row per CDR3 protein. The sample has some 94,000 distinct CDR3 sequences; roughly 25% are singletons. Sample: naive CD8+ T cells from blood, with Jurkat cell RNA spiked in. As to subset: FACS-sorted CD8+CD4-CCR7+CD45RA+ naive T cells. The receptors originated from a human donor in good health. Some libraries in this study had Jurkat cell RNA spiked in.

V usage is TRBV6-2 or TRBV6-3 and J usage is TRBJ1-2; 7 bases match TRBD1. In germline, CDR1 is MNHEY, CDR2 SVGEGT. There are 15 residues in the CDR3. The trim removed 6 bases at V and 4 bases at J, leaving 11 bases unmatched. For the CDR3, the DNA is TGTGCCAGCAGCCCTCTCTACAGGGGTACCTATGGCTACACCTTC. It translates to CASSPLYRGTYGYTF.

With regard to this clonotype: Since a much larger clone is just one base distant, this may be a read error. This chain uses TRBV27 with TRBJ1-5; tentative D call: TRBD1 (5 bases). Per germline, CDR1 MNHEY and CDR2 SMNVEV (reference sequence). The CDR3 is 14 amino acids. V dropped 6 bases and J dropped 1 base, with 10 bases sitting between them. Here the CDR3 DNA reads TGTGCCAGCAGGTTCGGGGCGAGCAATCAGCCCCAGCATTTT. Amino acid sequence: CASRFGASNQPQHF.

Worth noting for this clonotype: A much more abundant neighbour one base away suggests this may be a read error. The chain couples TRBV10-3 to TRBJ2-6; TRBD2 agrees at 7 bases. CDR1 and CDR2 from the germline V gene are ENHRY and SYGVKD. The CDR3 has 15 residues. CDR3 in amino acids: CAISQGGLGANALTF. CDR3 nucleotides: TGTGCCATCAGCCAGGGAGGGCTCGGGGCCAACGCCCTGACTTTC.

In its sample, this clonotype was seen a few times. The CDR3 spells CATSSARWDRVNTGELFF. CDR3 nucleotide sequence: TGTGCCACCAGCAGTGCGCGATGGGACAGGGTAAACACCGGGGAGCTGTTTTTT. The chain uses TRBV15 and TRBJ2-2; 9 nucleotides match TRBD1. CDR3 length equals 18 residues. V dropped 3 bases and J dropped 2; count of bases not matched to a gene: 10. Per the germline V gene, CDR1 is LNHNV and CDR2 is YYDKDF (reference sequence).

This clonotype was counted a few times. The chain joins TRBV14 to TRBJ2-7; D possibly matches TRBD1 or TRBD2 (5 bases each). Germline-derived CDR1 and CDR2 are SGHDN and FVKESK. The CDR3 length is 14 residues. V lost 3 bases and J 6 bases, leaving 15 bases between the germline ends. CDR3 amino acids: CASSHPSLGVEQYF. CDR3 DNA sequence: TGTGCCAGCAGCCATCCCTCCTTGGGGGTCGAGCAGTACTTC.

About this clonotype: A read error may explain this, as a much larger clone is one base away. CDR3 sequence reads: CASSNFSGQITQYF. The CDR3 region has the DNA TGTGCCAGCAGTAACTTCTCGGGACAGATTACGCAGTATTTT. The chain joins TRBV6-5 to TRBJ2-3; TRBD1 aligns across 7 bases. Looked up from germline, CDR1 is MNHEY and CDR2 is SVGAGI. The J segment lost 8 bases and the V segment lost 5 bases, leaving 10 bases of the junction unmatched. The CDR3 spans 14 residues.

This clonotype was counted many times. V usage is TRBV13 and J usage is TRBJ2-5, with D possibly TRBD2 on 6 matching bases. CDR1 PRHDT and CDR2 FYEKMQ come from the germline V gene (reference sequence). The CDR3 sequence is 12 residues long. With 3 bases removed from V and 4 bases from J, the gap between germline ends came to 6 bases. The CDR3 is CASSFGGETQYF. CDR3 nucleotide sequence: TGTGCCAGCAGCTTCGGGGGAGAGACCCAGTACTTC.

This chain uses TRBV20-1 with TRBJ2-7; 7 bases agree with TRBD1. This CDR3 has 14 amino acids. The germline V gene has CDR1 DFQATT and CDR2 SNEGSKA (reference sequence). Trimming removed 4 bases from V and 5 bases from J; junction bases left unmatched: 11. The DNA of the CDR3 is TGCAGTGCTAAAGGTAGGGACAGAGGGGACGAGCAGTACTTC. It translates to CSAKGRDRGDEQYF.

This clonotype was seen ten or more times. Written as DNA, the CDR3 is TGTGCCAGCAGTTACAGTGGCGGGGGCGAGCAAGAGACCCAGTACTTC. Translated: CASSYSGGGEQETQYF. The chain has TRBV6-2 or TRBV6-3 and TRBJ2-5; TRBD2 might be the D (7 bases). CDR3 length: 16 amino acids. Trimming cost V 2 bases and J 2 bases, with 15 bases left between them. Germline V gives CDR1 MNHEY, CDR2 SVGEGT.

Turning to this clonotype: A much larger clone differs from this one at a single base, so this may be a read error. This rearrangement joins TRBV21-1 to TRBJ2-5; the table's D call of TRBD1 was not tested on the DNA. TRBV21-1 is an annotated pseudogene. This CDR3 is 13 amino acids long. The CDR3 bases are TGTGCCAGCAGGGACAGGACGAAAGAGATCCAGTACTTC. It encodes CASRDRTKEIQYF.

A note on this clonotype: One end of the junction fails to match germline, which may point to a read error. The genes are TRBV27 and TRBJ1-5; a weak D match, TRBD1 (5 bases). This CDR3 is 14 amino acids long. CDR1 and CDR2 from the germline V gene are MNHEY and SMNVEV (reference sequence). The CDR3 DNA reads as TGTGCCAACAGTTTATTGGGGGGCAATCAGCCCCAGCATTTT. Translating it yields CANSLLGGNQPQHF.

The chain has TRBV7-9 and TRBJ2-7; D unclear. CDR3 length equals 16 residues. Germline V CDR1 and CDR2: SEHNR, FQNEAQ (reference sequence). The ends were cut back, 5 bases at V and 4 bases at J, with 21 bases in the middle. CDR3 residues: CASSPSGETRLYEQYF. CDR3 bases: TGTGCCAGCAGCCCCTCGGGCGAGACACGACTTTACGAGCAGTACTTC.

This chain links TRBV11-1 with TRBJ2-7; the D gene is possibly TRBD1 (5 bases). Germline CDR1 SGHAT, CDR2 FQDESV (reference sequence). With 8 bases removed from V and 5 bases from J, the gap between germline ends came to 25 bases. This CDR3 region has 16 residues. CDR3 nucleotides: TGTGCCAGCGGCCCGTTGAGATTTGGGGCCCCCCACGAGCAGTACTTC. Amino acids: CASGPLRFGAPHEQYF. Using reference TRBV11-1 and TRBJ2-7 for the parts outside the CDR3, the full variable domain is EAEVAQSPRYKITEKSQAVAFWCDPISGHATLYWYRQILGQGPELLVQFQDESVVDDSQLPKDRFSAERLKGVDSTLKIQPAELGDSAMYLCASGPLRFGAPHEQYFGPGTRLTVT.

The CDR3 loop reads CASSLLREPYNEQFF. CDR3 DNA: TGTGCCAGCAGCTTATTACGGGAGCCCTACAATGAGCAGTTCTTC. The V and J genes are TRBV7-9 and TRBJ2-1, with D perhaps TRBD2 (6 bases). The CDR3 is made up of 15 amino acids. Germline lookup yields CDR1 SEHNR and CDR2 FQNEAQ (reference sequence). V was trimmed by 2 bases and J by 2 bases, leaving 10 bases between them.

This clonotype was counted many times. The J gene is TRBJ2-2, the V gene TRBV7-9; 8 positions match TRBD1. This CDR3 region has 16 residues. Germline CDR1 and CDR2: SEHNR and FQNEAQ (reference sequence). Germline trimming cut 4 bases from V and 0 bases from J; bases unmatched to any gene: 4. The CDR3: CASSSPGQANTGELFF. In DNA, the CDR3 is TGTGCCAGCAGCTCCCCGGGACAGGCGAACACCGGGGAGCTGTTTTTT.

As regards this clonotype: Germline is not matched at one junction end, which may reflect a read error. The CDR3 sequence: CAGSPSKGAYEQYF. Here the CDR3 DNA reads TGTGCCGGCAGCCCATCTAAAGGAGCCTACGAGCAGTACTTC. The chain carries TRBV7-9 and TRBJ2-7; D remains ambiguous. This CDR3 has 14 amino acids. Germline V gene lookup returns CDR1 SEHNR and CDR2 FQNEAQ (reference sequence).

Of note for this clonotype: One end of the junction does not line up with germline, which may come from a read error. The chain employs TRBV5-5 and TRBJ1-5; a possible D gene is TRBD1 (5 bases). This CDR3 spans 17 amino acids. Looked up from germline, CDR1 is SGHKS and CDR2 is YYEKEE (reference sequence). The chain's CDR3 is CAGSLWDGEYSNQPQHF. CDR3 nucleotide sequence: TGTGCCGGCAGCTTGTGGGACGGAGAATATAGCAATCAGCCCCAGCATTTT.

As for this clonotype: A read error is possible here, since a much larger clone lies one base away. J is TRBJ2-7 and V is TRBV25-1; D is perhaps TRBD2 (6 bases). Germline lookup yields CDR1 MGHDK and CDR2 SYGVNS. The CDR3 extends over 13 amino acids. CDR3: CASSGLGAYEQCF. CDR3 sequence (DNA): TGTGCCAGCAGTGGACTAGGAGCCTACGAGCAGTGCTTC.

This clonotype was detected only a few times. The chain recombines TRBV5-5 with TRBJ1-5, with D possibly being TRBD1 (6 bases). The CDR3 length is 16 residues. Between the trimmed V and J ends, which lost 0 bases and 6 bases, there was a span of 16 bases. Germline V lookup: CDR1 SGHKS, CDR2 YYEKEE (reference sequence). CDR3 DNA: TGTGCCAGCAGCTTGGTTCTTGGACAGCGGGGTCAGCCCCAGCATTTT. Protein product: CASSLVLGQRGQPQHF.

This clonotype turned up a few times. The chain uses TRBV29-1 and TRBJ2-7, with 10 bases lining up with TRBD1. V lost 5 bases and J lost 3; bases outside the gene matches: 7. The CDR3 consists of 14 residues. Germline V gives CDR1 SQVTM, CDR2 ANQGSEA. CDR3 sequence reads: CSVLNRDRGYEQYF. CDR3 in DNA: TGCAGCGTTTTAAACCGGGACAGGGGCTACGAGCAGTACTTC.

This clonotype was picked up one time. A read error is possible here, since a much larger clone lies one base away. The V gene is TRBV7-2, the J gene TRBJ2-5; D may be TRBD2 (6 bases). In germline, CDR1 is SGHTA, CDR2 FQGNSA. V dropped 5 bases and J dropped 7 bases, with 14 bases sitting between them. The CDR3 is 13 residues long. The CDR3 sequence is CASSPGVRVTQYF. The CDR3 coding sequence is TGTGCCAGCAGCCCGGGAGTTAGGGTGACCCAGTACTTC.

The table lists this clonotype with a few counts. This chain links TRBV13 with TRBJ2-7; possible D gene TRBD1, 5 bases. Germline CDR1 is PRHDT and CDR2 is FYEKMQ (reference sequence). This CDR3 has 14 amino acids. V dropped 5 bases and J dropped 9 bases, with 20 bases sitting between them. The CDR3 reads CASSGQQSGWVQYF. CDR3 DNA: TGTGCCAGCAGCGGGCAACAGTCAGGGTGGGTGCAGTACTTC.

A note on this clonotype: This may stem from a read error, because a much larger clone lies one nucleotide away. The chain links TRBV7-9 to TRBJ1-1; TRBD1 matches at 8 bases. Germline V lookup: CDR1 SEHNR, CDR2 FQNEAQ (reference sequence). The CDR3 loop spans 15 amino acids. The CDR3 reads CASSLEGQGAAEASF. The CDR3 bases are TGTGCCAGCAGCTTAGAAGGTCAGGGGGCGGCCGAAGCTTCCTTT.

This clonotype was recorded many times. The chain combines TRBV12-5 with TRBJ1-3; D uncertain. Germline-derived CDR1 and CDR2 are LGHNT and FRNRAP. The CDR3 totals 12 residues. Trimming shortened V by 7 bases and J by 0 bases, and 4 bases separated the two germline ends. The CDR3 DNA follows: TGTGCTAGTGCCTTCTCTGGAAACACCATATATTTT. It yields the protein CASAFSGNTIYF.

Concerning this clonotype itself: Being one base from a much bigger clone, this may be a read error. The final CDR3 position lacks the conserved phenylalanine or tryptophan, pointing to a likely read error. The chain carries TRBV4-3 and TRBJ2-7; D is uncertain. This CDR3 contains 14 residues. Trimming stripped 0 bases from V and 3 bases from J, with 9 bases between. Germline V gives CDR1 LGHNA, CDR2 YSLEER. The chain's CDR3 is CASSQERRVYEQYS. For the CDR3, the DNA is TGCGCCAGCAGCCAAGAAAGGCGCGTCTACGAGCAGTACTCC.

Comment on this clonotype: The germline gene is not matched at one end of the junction; a read error may be the cause. The gene calls are TRBV20-1 and TRBJ2-3, with 9 bases aligning to TRBD2. CDR3 length: 16 residues. Per germline, CDR1 DFQATT and CDR2 SNEGSKA (reference sequence). CDR3 region: CSARLAEDTSTDMQYF. The CDR3 nucleotides read TGCAGTGCAAGACTAGCGGAGGATACTAGCACAGATATGCAGTATTTT.

This clonotype was seen ten or more times. The gene calls are TRBV30 and TRBJ1-1; D not certain. The CDR3 sequence is 9 residues long. V dropped 8 bases and J dropped 8 bases, with 9 bases sitting between them. Germline assignment: CDR1 GTSNPN and CDR2 SVGIG (reference sequence). The CDR3 loop reads CAAFPEAFF. CDR3 bases: TGTGCCGCATTCCCGGAAGCTTTCTTT.

This clonotype was found a few times. This sequence joins TRBV14 and TRBJ2-1; possible D gene TRBD1, 5 bases. The germline gives CDR1 SGHDN, CDR2 FVKESK. V lost 2 bases and J 2 bases, leaving 10 bases between the germline ends. The CDR3 runs to 15 residues. CDR3 coding DNA: TGTGCCAGCAGCCAATCAGGGAAGCCCTACAATGAGCAGTTCTTC. As protein: CASSQSGKPYNEQFF.